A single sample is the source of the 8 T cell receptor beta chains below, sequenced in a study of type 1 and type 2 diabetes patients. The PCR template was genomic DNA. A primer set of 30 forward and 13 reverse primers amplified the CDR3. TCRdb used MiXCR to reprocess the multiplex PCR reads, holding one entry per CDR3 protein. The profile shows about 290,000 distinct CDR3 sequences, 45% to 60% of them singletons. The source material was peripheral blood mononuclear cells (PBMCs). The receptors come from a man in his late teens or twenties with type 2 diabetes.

CDR3 in amino acids: CSASDRKILNNEQFF. The CDR3 DNA sequence: TGCAGTGCTAGTGACAGAAAGATTCTTAACAATGAGCAGTTCTTC. The rearrangement links TRBV20-1 to TRBJ2-1; the D gene is possibly TRBD1 (5 bases). Germline V gene data show CDR1 as DFQATT and CDR2 as SNEGSKA (reference sequence). With 3 bases removed from V and 5 bases from J, the gap between germline ends came to 17 bases. CDR3 size: 15 residues.

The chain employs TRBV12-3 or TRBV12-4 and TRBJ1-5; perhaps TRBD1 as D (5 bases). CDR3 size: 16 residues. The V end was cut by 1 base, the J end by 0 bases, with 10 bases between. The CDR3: CASSLEDGTSNQPQHF. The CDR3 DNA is TGTGCCAGCAGTTTAGAGGACGGGACTAGCAATCAGCCCCAGCATTTT.

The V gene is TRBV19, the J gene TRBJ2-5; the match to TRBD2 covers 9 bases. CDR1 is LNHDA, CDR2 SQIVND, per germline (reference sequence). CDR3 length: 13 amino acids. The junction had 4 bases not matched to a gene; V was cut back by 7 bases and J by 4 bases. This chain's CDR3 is CASKGLAAETQYF. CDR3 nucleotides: TGTGCCAGTAAGGGACTAGCCGCAGAGACCCAGTACTTC.

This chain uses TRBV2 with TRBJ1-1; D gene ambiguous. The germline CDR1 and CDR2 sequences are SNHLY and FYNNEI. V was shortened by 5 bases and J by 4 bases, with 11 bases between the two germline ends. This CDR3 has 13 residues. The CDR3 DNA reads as TGTGCCAGCAGTTACGACACGAGCACTGAAGCTTTCTTT. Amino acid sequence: CASSYDTSTEAFF.

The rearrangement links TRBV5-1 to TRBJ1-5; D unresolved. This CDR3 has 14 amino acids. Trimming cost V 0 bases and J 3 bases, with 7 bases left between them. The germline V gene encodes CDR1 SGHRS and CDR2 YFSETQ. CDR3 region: CASSLGQPNQPQHF. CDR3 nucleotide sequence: TGCGCCAGCAGCTTGGGGCAGCCCAATCAGCCCCAGCATTTT.

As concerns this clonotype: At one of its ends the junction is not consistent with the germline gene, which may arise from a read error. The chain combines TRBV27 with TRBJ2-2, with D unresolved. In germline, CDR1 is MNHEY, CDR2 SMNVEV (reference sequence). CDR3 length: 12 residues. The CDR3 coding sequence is TGTGCCGGCAGTCGTCGGTCCGGGGAGCTGTTTTTT. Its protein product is CAGSRRSGELFF.

DNA of the CDR3: TGCGCCAGCAGCTGGACAGCTCCCTACGAGCAGTACTTC. Its protein is CASSWTAPYEQYF. The chain carries TRBV5-1 and TRBJ2-7, with D perhaps TRBD1 (6 bases). Trimming removed 3 bases at V and 2 bases at J, with 9 bases between. CDR3 size: 13 residues. Germline-derived CDR1 and CDR2 are SGHRS and YFSETQ.

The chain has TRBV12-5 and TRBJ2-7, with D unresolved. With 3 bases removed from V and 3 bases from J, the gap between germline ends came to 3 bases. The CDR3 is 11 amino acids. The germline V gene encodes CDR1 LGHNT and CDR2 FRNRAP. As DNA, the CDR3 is TGTGCTAGTGGTTTCAACTACGAGCAGTACTTC. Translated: CASGFNYEQYF.